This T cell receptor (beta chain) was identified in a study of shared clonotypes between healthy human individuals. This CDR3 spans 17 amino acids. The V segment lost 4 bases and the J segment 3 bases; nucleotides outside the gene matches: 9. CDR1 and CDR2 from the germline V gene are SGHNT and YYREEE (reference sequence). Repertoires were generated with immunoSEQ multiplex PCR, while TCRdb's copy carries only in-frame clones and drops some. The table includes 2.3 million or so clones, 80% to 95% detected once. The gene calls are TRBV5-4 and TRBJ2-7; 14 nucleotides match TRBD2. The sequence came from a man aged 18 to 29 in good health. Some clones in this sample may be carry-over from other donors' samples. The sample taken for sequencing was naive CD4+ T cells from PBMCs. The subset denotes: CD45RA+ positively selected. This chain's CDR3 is CASSAGTSGRANYEQYF. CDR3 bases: TGTGCCAGCAGCGCCGGGACTAGCGGGAGAGCCAACTACGAGCAGTACTTC.